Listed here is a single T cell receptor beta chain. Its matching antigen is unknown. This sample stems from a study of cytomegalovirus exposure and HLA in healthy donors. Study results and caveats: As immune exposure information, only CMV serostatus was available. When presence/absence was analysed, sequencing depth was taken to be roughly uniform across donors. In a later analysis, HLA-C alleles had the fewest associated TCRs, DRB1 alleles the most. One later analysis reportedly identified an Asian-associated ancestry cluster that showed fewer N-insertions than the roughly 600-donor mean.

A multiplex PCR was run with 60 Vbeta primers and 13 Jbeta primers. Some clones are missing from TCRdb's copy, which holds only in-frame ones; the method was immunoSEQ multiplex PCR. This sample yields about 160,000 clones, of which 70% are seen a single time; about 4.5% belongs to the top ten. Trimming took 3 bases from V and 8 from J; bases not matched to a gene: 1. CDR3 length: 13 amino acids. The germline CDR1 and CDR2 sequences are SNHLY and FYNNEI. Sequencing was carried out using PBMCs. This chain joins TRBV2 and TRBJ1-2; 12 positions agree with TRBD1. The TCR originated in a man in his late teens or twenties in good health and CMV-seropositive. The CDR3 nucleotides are TGTGCCAGCAGTGAGGGACAGGGGGCCGGCTACACCTTC. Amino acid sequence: CASSEGQGAGYTF.